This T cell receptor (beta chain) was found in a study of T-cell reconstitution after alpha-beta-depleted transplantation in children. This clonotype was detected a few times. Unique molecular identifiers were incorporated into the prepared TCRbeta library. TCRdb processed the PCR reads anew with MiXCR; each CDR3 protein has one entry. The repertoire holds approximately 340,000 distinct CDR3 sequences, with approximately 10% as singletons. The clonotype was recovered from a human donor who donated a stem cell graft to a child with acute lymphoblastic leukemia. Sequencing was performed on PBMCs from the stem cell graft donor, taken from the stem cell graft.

CDR3 loop: CASTFGIGLAGGEQYF. CDR3 DNA: TGTGCCAGCACTTTCGGCATTGGACTAGCGGGAGGCGAGCAGTACTTC. The rearrangement links TRBV7-9 to TRBJ2-7, with 14 bases matching TRBD2. Trimming cost V 7 bases and J 6 bases; bases outside gene matches: 11. Germline CDR1 is SEHNR and CDR2 is FQNEAQ (reference sequence). The CDR3 is made up of 16 amino acids.